This T cell receptor beta chain was recorded in a study of human T cells and chemical hapten exposure. Stated time point: patch test 2, 6 weeks after DPC sensitization. The treatment: therapeutic diphenylcyclopropenone sensitization with weekly scalp DPC. Whole blood that had not been fractionated was the source of extracted total RNA. TCRdb redid the calling of the RACE reads with MiXCR, one entry per CDR3 protein. Among hundreds of thousands of distinct CDR3 sequences listed, around 6% were seen once. This CDR3 spans 19 amino acids. Trimming removed 0 bases from V and 2 bases from J; junction bases left unmatched: 12. Germline CDR1 reads MNHEY; CDR2 reads SMNVEV (reference sequence).

V usage is TRBV27 and J usage is TRBJ2-1; TRBD2 matches at 8 bases. The TCR sequence derives from a woman aged 18-35 years with alopecia areata. Some clones in this sample may be carry-over from other donors' samples. The source material was whole blood, sampled in connection with sensitization to the hapten diphenylcyclopropenone (DPC). CDR3 DNA: TGTGCCAGCAGTTTATCGATTGGTGCGAGCGGGGGCCCCTACAATGAGCAGTTCTTC. It codes for CASSLSIGASGGPYNEQFF.